This T cell receptor beta chain was sequenced during a study of CD8+ T cells in alopecia areata. At the level of the study: Treated patients were given 5 to 10 mg oral tofacitinib twice daily.

Germline V CDR1 and CDR2: MNHEY, SVGAGI. Trimming cost V 6 bases and J 4 bases, with 15 bases left between them. The CDR3 contains 14 residues. Following RNA extraction, reverse transcription yielded cDNA that acted as the sequencing template. Using immunoSEQ multiplex PCR, the repertoire was profiled, and TCRdb retains in-frame clones only, with some absent. Of 120,000 or so clones listed, around two fifths were seen once; the top ten hold over 3%. The sample comprised CD4+ T cells sorted from blood. This sequence originates from a human donor with alopecia areata. This chain connects TRBV6-5 to TRBJ1-2, with D maybe TRBD1 (6 bases). CDR3 nucleotides: TGTGCCAGCAGGGACGGACAGATGGGCTATGGCTACACCTTC. The encoded protein is CASRDGQMGYGYTF.